The next 22 T cell receptor beta chains were all read from a single sample in a study of regulatory T cells in long-lasting Graves disease. Library construction for TCR beta used iRepertoire HTBI primers and Arm-PCR of CDR3 regions. TCRdb analysed the multiplex PCR reads with MiXCR anew, one entry per CDR3 protein. The sample holds 700,000 or so distinct CDR3 sequences, 25% to 30% seen once. Time point denoted: persistent/refractory GD, antithyroid drugs over 5 years with positive TRAb. The TCR library was made from RNA that had been extracted from PBMCs in TRIzol. The sample was peripheral blood mononuclear cells (PBMCs), taken when the disease was refractory, from a patient treated with antithyroid drugs. The receptors derive from a female donor with Graves disease.

This chain joins TRBV5-6 and TRBJ2-3; 11 bases map to TRBD2. This CDR3 region has 16 residues. Germline V CDR1 and CDR2: SGHDT, YYEEEE. J lost 1 base, V lost 4 bases, and 5 bases had no gene match. For the CDR3, the DNA is TGTGCCAGCAGCCTACGTAGCGGGGGGGGCACAGATACGCAGTATTTT. Amino acid sequence: CASSLRSGGGTDTQYF. Complete variable domain (other parts from reference TRBV5-6 and TRBJ2-3): DAGVTQSPTHLIKTRGQQVTLRCSPKSGHDTVSWYQQALGQGPQFIFQYYEEEERQRGNFPDRFSGHQFPNYSSELNVNALLLGDSALYLCASSLRSGGGTDTQYFGPGTRLTVL.

In this sample, this clonotype turned up many times. The chain is built from TRBV2 and TRBJ1-1; D remains ambiguous. Germline-derived CDR1 and CDR2 are SNHLY and FYNNEI. The CDR3 totals 14 residues. V was trimmed by 4 bases and J by 0 bases, leaving 9 bases between them. CDR3 sequence (DNA): TGTGCCAGCAGTGTCCCAGGCATGAACACTGAAGCTTTCTTT. Residues: CASSVPGMNTEAFF. Full variable domain (outside the CDR3, taken from reference TRBV2 and TRBJ1-1): EPEVTQTPSHQVTQMGQEVILRCVPISNHLYFYWYRQILGQKVEFLVSFYNNEISEKSEIFDDQFSVERPDGSNFTLKIRSTKLEDSAMYFCASSVPGMNTEAFFGQGTRLTVV.

This clonotype was observed a handful of times. This sequence joins TRBV3-1 and TRBJ2-7; D ambiguous. The CDR3 is made up of 14 amino acids. Germline V gene sequence: CDR1 LGHDT, CDR2 YNNKEL (reference sequence). V was cut by 1 base and J by 2 bases, with 9 bases left in between. The CDR3 DNA reads as TGTGCCAGCAGCCAAGTTTCTGCGACCTACGAGCAGTACTTC. It specifies CASSQVSATYEQYF.

This clonotype occurred a few times. The genes are TRBV7-2 and TRBJ1-1, with D possibly TRBD1 on 6 matching bases. Germline V gives CDR1 SGHTA, CDR2 FQGNSA. This CDR3 has 14 amino acids. Trimming left V 4 bases short and J 5 bases short, with 14 bases between. The CDR3 sequence: CASSSTGSSTEAFF. CDR3 in DNA: TGTGCCAGCAGCTCCACAGGGTCGAGTACTGAAGCTTTCTTT.

In its sample, this clonotype was seen a few times. This rearrangement joins TRBV19 to TRBJ1-1; a weak D match, TRBD1 (5 bases). V gave up 3 bases and J gave up 3 bases, with 20 bases separating them. The CDR3 contains 17 residues. Germline CDR1 is LNHDA and CDR2 is SQIVND (reference sequence). CDR3 coding DNA: TGTGCCAGTAGTATTGCTGGTGGGGCCCCAGGTGACACTGAAGCTTTCTTT. Its protein is CASSIAGGAPGDTEAFF.

This clonotype appeared a few times. The chain links TRBV5-1 to TRBJ2-5; D not certain. CDR3 length: 12 residues. V gave up 1 base and J gave up 5 bases, with 6 bases separating them. Germline-derived CDR1 and CDR2 are SGHRS and YFSETQ. The CDR3 nucleotides are TGCGCCAGCAGCTTGCTATCCGAGACCCAGTACTTC. Amino acid sequence: CASSLLSETQYF. Based on the CDR3 plus reference TRBV5-1 and TRBJ2-5, the full variable domain is KAGVTQTPRYLIKTRGQQVTLSCSPISGHRSVSWYQQTPGQGLQFLFEYFSETQRNKGNFPGRFSGRQFSNSRSEMNVSTLELGDSALYLCASSLLSETQYFGPGTRLLVL.

This clonotype showed up many times. This chain's CDR3 is CASSEWTGFRYTF. CDR3 DNA sequence: TGTGCCAGCAGTGAATGGACAGGGTTCCGCTACACCTTC. The chain is built from TRBV6-1 and TRBJ1-2, with 8 bases that match TRBD1. The J segment lost 9 bases and the V segment lost 2 bases, leaving 5 bases of the junction unmatched. Germline assignment: CDR1 MNHNS and CDR2 SASEGT. CDR3 length: 13 amino acids.

This clonotype occurred a few times. The chain employs TRBV12-5 and TRBJ2-7, with D hard to call. The germline V gene encodes CDR1 LGHNT and CDR2 FRNRAP. V lost 1 base to trimming and J lost 5 bases, with 15 bases between them. CDR3 length: 15 amino acids. The CDR3 here is CASGLGDDRMDEQYF. The CDR3, as DNA: TGTGCTAGTGGTTTGGGCGATGACCGGATGGACGAGCAGTACTTC. The variable domain in full, completed from reference TRBV12-5 and TRBJ2-7, reads DARVTQTPRHKVTEMGQEVTMRCQPILGHNTVFWYRQTMMQGLELLAYFRNRAPLDDSGMPKDRFSAEMPDATLATLKIQPSEPRDSAVYFCASGLGDDRMDEQYFGPGTRLTVT.

The sample holds one count of this clonotype. This chain uses TRBV2 with TRBJ2-7; possibly TRBD1 for D (6 bases). The V end lost 6 bases, the J end lost 7 bases, and 16 bases lay between the germline ends. The CDR3 runs 13 residues. In germline, CDR1 is SNHLY, CDR2 FYNNEI. The CDR3 is CASSSSGASEQYF. In nucleotides, the CDR3 is TGTGCCAGCAGCTCTTCAGGGGCGTCGGAGCAGTACTTC.

This clonotype appeared a few times. V and J are TRBV30 and TRBJ2-5, with D maybe TRBD1 (5 bases). The germline CDR1 and CDR2 sequences are GTSNPN and SVGIG (reference sequence). Trimming cost V 5 bases and J 1 base, with 11 bases left between them. The CDR3 consists of 13 residues. The CDR3 coding sequence is TGTGCCTGGGCCTGGGGCTTCCAAGAGACCCAGTACTTC. It encodes CAWAWGFQETQYF.

V usage is TRBV25-1 and J usage is TRBJ1-2, with 8 bases fitting TRBD1. With 3 bases clipped from V and 6 bases from J, the junction kept 15 bases outside the gene matches. Germline CDR1 MGHDK, CDR2 SYGVNS. The CDR3 contains 17 residues. This CDR3 reads CASSDLRTGYYLDGYTF. The CDR3 DNA is TGTGCCAGCAGTGATTTGAGGACAGGGTACTACTTGGATGGCTACACCTTC.

The V and J genes are TRBV19 and TRBJ1-5; D is uncertain. The V gene's germline CDR1 is LNHDA and CDR2 SQIVND (reference sequence). Trimming shortened V by 7 bases and J by 2 bases, and 9 bases separated the two germline ends. This CDR3 has 13 residues. As DNA, the CDR3 is TGTGCCAGTACTATTGAGGGCAATCAGCCCCAGCATTTT. Protein sequence: CASTIEGNQPQHF. Supplemented by reference TRBV19 and TRBJ1-5, the full variable domain reads DGGITQSPKYLFRKEGQNVTLSCEQNLNHDAMYWYRQDPGQGLRLIYYSQIVNDFQKGDIAEGYSVSREKKESFPLTVTSAQKNPTAFYLCASTIEGNQPQHFGDGTRLSIL.

Many counts were recorded for this clonotype. This chain uses TRBV29-1 with TRBJ1-1; D possibly corresponds to TRBD1 (6 bases). The CDR3 consists of 12 residues. Per germline, CDR1 SQVTM and CDR2 ANQGSEA. V lost 8 bases to trimming and J lost 0 bases, with 10 bases between them. The CDR3 coding sequence is TGCAGCTCGGGACACCTGAACACTGAAGCTTTCTTT. Translated, it gives CSSGHLNTEAFF.

This clonotype turned up a few times. The rearrangement links TRBV12-3 or TRBV12-4 to TRBJ1-2, with TRBD1 matching over 8 bases. With V trimmed by 5 bases and J by 4 bases, 12 bases remained unmatched. CDR3 size: 16 residues. CDR3 amino acids: CASSIRTGRASYGYTF. The CDR3 DNA reads TGTGCCAGCAGTATCCGGACAGGGAGAGCTAGCTATGGCTACACCTTC.

About this clonotype itself: One end of the junction does not line up with germline, which may come from a read error. This chain uses TRBV12-3 or TRBV12-4 with TRBJ2-5; TRBD1 aligns across 8 bases. The CDR3 runs to 15 residues. CDR3 nucleotides: TGTGCCAGCAGCTTAGGACAGGGTGACCTGGAGACCCAGTACTTC. This codes for CASSLGQGDLETQYF.

This clonotype showed up just a few times. The V gene is TRBV11-2, the J gene TRBJ2-7, with D tentatively TRBD1 (5 bases). The CDR3 consists of 13 residues. The V end lost 6 bases, the J end lost 2 bases, and 11 bases lay between the germline ends. Germline loops: CDR1 SGHAT, CDR2 FQNNGV. CDR3 in amino acids: CASRTVAAYEQYF. The CDR3 region has the DNA TGTGCCAGCAGGACAGTAGCAGCCTACGAGCAGTACTTC.

This chain joins TRBV5-1 and TRBJ1-2; D is undetermined. The germline CDR1 and CDR2 sequences are SGHRS and YFSETQ. V was cut by 0 bases and J by 8 bases, with 20 bases left in between. The CDR3 totals 16 residues. The DNA of the CDR3 is TGCGCCAGCAGCTTGGACGGCTCGGGGATCGGGTACGGCTACACCTTC. Its translation: CASSLDGSGIGYGYTF.

The genes are TRBV20-1 and TRBJ2-3; D remains unclear. The V gene lost 2 bases and the J gene lost 2 bases, with 14 bases spanning the gap. The CDR3 runs to 15 residues. Per the germline V gene, CDR1 is DFQATT and CDR2 is SNEGSKA (reference sequence). The CDR3 DNA reads as TGCAGTGCTAGAAGGGCGGCGCAGTTCACAGATACGCAGTATTTT. Translating it yields CSARRAAQFTDTQYF.

The chain carries TRBV19 and TRBJ1-4, with D perhaps TRBD1 (6 bases). CDR1 is LNHDA, CDR2 SQIVND, per germline (reference sequence). There are 15 residues in the CDR3. V was trimmed by 5 bases and J by 6 bases, leaving 16 bases between them. CDR3 sequence reads: CASSARQAFYEKLFF. CDR3 bases: TGTGCCAGTAGTGCCCGACAGGCCTTCTATGAAAAACTGTTTTTT.

The genes are TRBV14 and TRBJ1-1, with 11 bases lining up with TRBD1. The CDR3 is 15 amino acids. The germline CDR1 and CDR2 sequences are SGHDN and FVKESK. V gave up 3 bases and J gave up 6 bases; unmatched junction bases: 6. In nucleotides, the CDR3 is TGTGCCAGCAGCCACCCGGACAGGGGGCTTGCTGAAGCTTTCTTT. Its protein is CASSHPDRGLAEAFF.

This clonotype occurred a few times. A far larger clone is one nucleotide away, so this likely arose from a read error. This chain joins TRBV6-6 and TRBJ1-1; D unclear. Germline assignment: CDR1 MNHNY and CDR2 SVGAGI (reference sequence). The CDR3 consists of 14 residues. The CDR3 nucleotides read TGTGCCAGCAGATACTCGGCCCTGGGCACTGAAGCTTTCTTT. Translating gives CASRYSALGTEAFF.

This clonotype was observed a handful of times. The chain uses TRBV20-1 and TRBJ1-6, with D maybe TRBD1 (5 bases). Germline lookup yields CDR1 DFQATT and CDR2 SNEGSKA (reference sequence). The CDR3 spans 15 residues. Trimming removed 5 bases at V and 5 bases at J, with 16 bases between. The CDR3 protein is CSASRGDGNNSPLHF. The CDR3 nucleotides read TGCAGTGCTTCCCGTGGGGACGGTAATAATTCACCCCTCCACTTT.